This T cell receptor beta chain was observed in a study of blood T cell repertoires in COVID-19. Study-wide background: From the United States, Italy and Spain came samples of acute and convalescent COVID-19. PBMCs, B-cell-depleted T cells, or T cells were the source of the cDNA or gDNA that made up the material.

V was clipped by 5 bases and J by 1 base, with 11 bases between them. Germline-derived CDR1 and CDR2 are SNHLY and FYNNEI. The CDR3 consists of 14 residues. Study processing details: The assay estimated nucleated cells by amplifying reference gene primers. Measured with immunoSEQ multiplex PCR; TCRdb has only the in-frame clones, and not every one. V and J calls and clone size are as listed in that table; D and trimming were resolved from the DNA. The sample lists about 140,000 clones; roughly 80% were seen once. What was sequenced was peripheral blood. The chain is built from TRBV2 and TRBJ1-1; the D gene is possibly TRBD1 (5 bases). The sequence derives from a woman in her 50s with active or convalescent COVID-19. The CDR3 here is CASSMGGENTEAFF. The CDR3 DNA reads TGTGCCAGCAGTATGGGGGGAGAGAACACTGAAGCTTTCTTT.